These T cell receptor beta chains were read from a single sample in a study of blood T cells in healthy people across ages. One entry per CDR3 protein, called by TCRdb with MiXCR from the 5' RACE reads. The data show under 850,000 distinct CDR3 sequences, 35% to 40% seen once. The sequencing input was blood. The receptors derive from a man younger than 35 in good health. Both conserved end residues are part of each CDR3. A D gene is named only where the DNA matches it firmly. For some rows the clone size is stated as once, few or many, or as a class when expanded; others skip it.

CDR3 DNA: TGCGCCAGCAGCCAAGATGATCTGCGGGGAAACTATGGCTACACCTTC; CDR3 protein: CASSQDDLRGNYGYTF; CDR3 length: 16; V gene: TRBV4-3; clone size: NA; J gene: TRBJ1-2; D gene: NA
CDR3 DNA: TGTGCCTGCACGGGGGGAGCCAAAAACATTCAGTACTTC; CDR3 protein: CACTGGAKNIQYF; CDR3 length: 13; V gene: TRBV30; clone size: NA; J gene: TRBJ2-4; D gene: TRBD2
CDR3 DNA: TGTGCCAGCAGTTTACAGGACAGGGGGCCCTACAATGAGCAGTTCTTC; CDR3 protein: CASSLQDRGPYNEQFF; CDR3 length: 16; V gene: TRBV27; clone size: few; J gene: TRBJ2-1; D gene: TRBD1
CDR3 DNA: TGTGCCACCAGCAGAGCGGGAGGGCAGCCCCGGCATTTT; CDR3 protein: CATSRAGGQPRHF; CDR3 length: 13; V gene: TRBV15; clone size: NA; J gene: TRBJ1-5; D gene: NA
CDR3 DNA: TGCAGCGTTGAAGATCGGGGGGGTACGAACACTGAAGCTTTCTTT; CDR3 protein: CSVEDRGGTNTEAFF; CDR3 length: 15; V gene: TRBV29-1; clone size: NA; J gene: TRBJ1-1; D gene: NA
CDR3 DNA: TGTGCCACCAAAGGGGACCAACTATTAAATGAGCAGTACTTC; CDR3 protein: CATKGDQLLNEQYF; CDR3 length: 14; V gene: TRBV24-1; clone size: few; J gene: TRBJ2-5; D gene: NA
CDR3 DNA: TGCAGTGCTAGGAAGACAGACAACTATGGCTACACCTTC; CDR3 protein: CSARKTDNYGYTF; CDR3 length: 13; V gene: TRBV20-1; clone size: NA; J gene: TRBJ1-2; D gene: NA
CDR3 DNA: TGTGCCGGCGATTTGAAGGGACAGGGTGGCTATGGCTACACCTTC; CDR3 protein: CAGDLKGQGGYGYTF; CDR3 length: 15; V gene: TRBV28; clone size: NA; J gene: TRBJ1-2; D gene: TRBD1
CDR3 DNA: TGTGCCAGCAGTTTTGAGGCTAGCGGAACGTACGAGCAGTACTTC; CDR3 protein: CASSFEASGTYEQYF; CDR3 length: 15; V gene: TRBV27; clone size: NA; J gene: TRBJ2-7; D gene: TRBD2
CDR3 DNA: TGCAGTGCTAGAGTGGGCGGGGCTACAGATACGCAGTATTTT; CDR3 protein: CSARVGGATDTQYF; CDR3 length: 14; V gene: TRBV20-1; clone size: many; J gene: TRBJ2-3; D gene: NA
CDR3 DNA: TGTGCCAGCAGCCGCGGGGGGGCCCTCCAAGAGACCCAGTACTTC; CDR3 protein: CASSRGGALQETQYF; CDR3 length: 15; V gene: TRBV7-2; clone size: NA; J gene: TRBJ2-5; D gene: TRBD2
CDR3 DNA: TGTGCTAACAGCAGTACAGGTGGTGAGACCCAGTACTTC; CDR3 protein: CANSSTGGETQYF; CDR3 length: 13; V gene: TRBV7-7; clone size: NA; J gene: TRBJ2-5; D gene: NA
CDR3 DNA: TGCAGTGCTAGGCGACAGGGGTATACAGATACGCAGTATTTT; CDR3 protein: CSARRQGYTDTQYF; CDR3 length: 14; V gene: TRBV20-1; clone size: many; J gene: TRBJ2-3; D gene: TRBD1
CDR3 DNA: TGTGCCACCAGCCAAGACAGGGTCGGGGGCTACACCTTC; CDR3 protein: CATSQDRVGGYTF; CDR3 length: 13; V gene: TRBV15; clone size: NA; J gene: TRBJ1-2; D gene: TRBD1
CDR3 DNA: TGTGCCAGCAGTTTCGGCTGGAACTATGGCTACACCTTC; CDR3 protein: CASSFGWNYGYTF; CDR3 length: 13; V gene: TRBV12-3/TRBV12-4; clone size: few; J gene: TRBJ1-2; D gene: NA
CDR3 DNA: TGTGCCACCAGCAGAGATAATGGGAGCTCCTATAATTCACCCCTCCACTTT; CDR3 protein: CATSRDNGSSYNSPLHF; CDR3 length: 17; V gene: TRBV15; clone size: NA; J gene: TRBJ1-6; D gene: NA
CDR3 DNA: TGCAGTGCTAGAGGGACAGGGGCCCTCTATGGCTACACCTTC; CDR3 protein: CSARGTGALYGYTF; CDR3 length: 14; V gene: TRBV20-1; clone size: many; J gene: TRBJ1-2; D gene: TRBD1
CDR3 DNA: TGTGCCAGCAGTTTAGGTGTTCGGTTGCAGTACAATGAGCAGTTCTTC; CDR3 protein: CASSLGVRLQYNEQFF; CDR3 length: 16; V gene: TRBV12-3/TRBV12-4; clone size: few; J gene: TRBJ2-1; D gene: NA
CDR3 DNA: TGTGCCAGCAACCAGGGGGGACGTACCGGGGAGCTGTTTTTT; CDR3 protein: CASNQGGRTGELFF; CDR3 length: 14; V gene: TRBV12-3/TRBV12-4; clone size: once; J gene: TRBJ2-2; D gene: NA
CDR3 DNA: TGTGCCAGCGGGTTCGGGGTGGCAGATTTAAACTATGGCTACACCTTC; CDR3 protein: CASGFGVADLNYGYTF; CDR3 length: 16; V gene: TRBV6-6; clone size: NA; J gene: TRBJ1-2; D gene: NA
CDR3 DNA: TGTGCCAGCAGCAAGAGCGGCCCCTTAGCGGGAGGCCCCTCCTACAATGAGCAGTTCTTC; CDR3 protein: CASSKSGPLAGGPSYNEQFF; CDR3 length: 20; V gene: TRBV7-9; clone size: NA; J gene: TRBJ2-1; D gene: TRBD2
CDR3 DNA: TGTGCCAGCAGCTTAACGAGGAGGGGCTACACCTTC; CDR3 protein: CASSLTRRGYTF; CDR3 length: 12; V gene: TRBV11-2; clone size: NA; J gene: TRBJ1-2; D gene: NA
CDR3 DNA: TGCAGTGCTCCGCAGTGGGACAAGGCCTACGAGCAGTACTTC; CDR3 protein: CSAPQWDKAYEQYF; CDR3 length: 14; V gene: TRBV20-1; clone size: NA; J gene: TRBJ2-7; D gene: NA
CDR3 DNA: TGTGCCAGCACCAACGGTAGGGCTAGCGGGGACAATGAGCAGTTCTTC; CDR3 protein: CASTNGRASGDNEQFF; CDR3 length: 16; V gene: TRBV25-1; clone size: few; J gene: TRBJ2-1; D gene: TRBD2
CDR3 DNA: TGCAGCTTCCTGTCTGGGGCGTACTCTGGGGCCAACGTCCTGACTTTC; CDR3 protein: CSFLSGAYSGANVLTF; CDR3 length: 16; V gene: TRBV29-1; clone size: NA; J gene: TRBJ2-6; D gene: NA
CDR3 DNA: TGCGCCAGCAGCCAAGCCCAAGGGGAGTACTATGGCTACACCTTC; CDR3 protein: CASSQAQGEYYGYTF; CDR3 length: 15; V gene: TRBV4-3; clone size: few; J gene: TRBJ1-2; D gene: NA
CDR3 DNA: TGTGCCAGCAGCCAGAGGGCCCCTGCTCTTCGTGATGAGCAGTTCTTC; CDR3 protein: CASSQRAPALRDEQFF; CDR3 length: 16; V gene: TRBV3-1; clone size: few; J gene: TRBJ2-1; D gene: NA
CDR3 DNA: TGCAGTGCTAGGGCACGACTAGCGGCCCCACAACAGAGGGAGCTGTTTTTT; CDR3 protein: CSARARLAAPQQRELFF; CDR3 length: 17; V gene: TRBV20-1; clone size: NA; J gene: TRBJ2-2; D gene: TRBD2
CDR3 DNA: TGCAGCGTTTACAGTGTTGGTCAGCCCCAGCATTTT; CDR3 protein: CSVYSVGQPQHF; CDR3 length: 12; V gene: TRBV29-1; clone size: NA; J gene: TRBJ1-5; D gene: NA
CDR3 DNA: TGCAGTGCTATAACAAACCGGGTGCCCTCTGGAAACACCATATATTTT; CDR3 protein: CSAITNRVPSGNTIYF; CDR3 length: 16; V gene: TRBV20-1; clone size: NA; J gene: TRBJ1-3; D gene: NA
CDR3 DNA: TGTGCCAGCAGCCACCGGGACAGGAGGTACACTGAAGCTTTCTTT; CDR3 protein: CASSHRDRRYTEAFF; CDR3 length: 15; V gene: TRBV3-1; clone size: NA; J gene: TRBJ1-1; D gene: TRBD1
CDR3 DNA: TGTGCCAGCAGTCCGTGGGACAGGGGCACTGAAGCTTTCTTT; CDR3 protein: CASSPWDRGTEAFF; CDR3 length: 14; V gene: TRBV12-3/TRBV12-4; clone size: NA; J gene: TRBJ1-1; D gene: TRBD1
CDR3 DNA: TGTGCCATCAGTGGGTACGGGGCCAAGCCCAACTATGGCTACACCTTC; CDR3 protein: CAISGYGAKPNYGYTF; CDR3 length: 16; V gene: TRBV10-3; clone size: NA; J gene: TRBJ1-2; D gene: NA
CDR3 DNA: TGTGCCAGCAAGAGCGCAGGGCGTCGTAACACCGGGGAGCTGTTTTTT; CDR3 protein: CASKSAGRRNTGELFF; CDR3 length: 16; V gene: TRBV25-1; clone size: few; J gene: TRBJ2-2; D gene: NA
CDR3 DNA: TGTGCCAGCAGTTACAGGGAATTAGAGCAGTACTTC; CDR3 protein: CASSYRELEQYF; CDR3 length: 12; V gene: TRBV6-6; clone size: NA; J gene: TRBJ2-7; D gene: NA
CDR3 DNA: TGTGCCAGCTGGGTTGACCGGGACAGAGACAATGAGCAGTTCTTC; CDR3 protein: CASWVDRDRDNEQFF; CDR3 length: 15; V gene: TRBV12-3/TRBV12-4; clone size: NA; J gene: TRBJ2-1; D gene: TRBD1
CDR3 DNA: TGCAGTGCTAGGGGGGCCGGGATAGAGAATTCACCCCTCCACTTT; CDR3 protein: CSARGAGIENSPLHF; CDR3 length: 15; V gene: TRBV20-1; clone size: NA; J gene: TRBJ1-6; D gene: NA
CDR3 DNA: TGTGCTAGTGGTCCCCCCACAGGGGGTGATTATCAGCCCCAGCATTTT; CDR3 protein: CASGPPTGGDYQPQHF; CDR3 length: 16; V gene: TRBV12-5; clone size: NA; J gene: TRBJ1-5; D gene: TRBD1
CDR3 DNA: TGTGCCAGCAGCCCCCTACAGGGTCAGAGCTCTGGGGCCAACGTCCTGACTTTC; CDR3 protein: CASSPLQGQSSGANVLTF; CDR3 length: 18; V gene: TRBV28; clone size: NA; J gene: TRBJ2-6; D gene: NA
CDR3 DNA: TGTGCCAGCAGCTCCAAACGGGGATCAGATACGCAGTATTTT; CDR3 protein: CASSSKRGSDTQYF; CDR3 length: 14; V gene: TRBV7-3; clone size: many; J gene: TRBJ2-3; D gene: NA
CDR3 DNA: TGTGCCAGTAGTGTCGACAGGAGGTTGTTCTTC; CDR3 protein: CASSVDRRLFF; CDR3 length: 11; V gene: TRBV19; clone size: NA; J gene: TRBJ2-1; D gene: NA
CDR3 DNA: TGTGCCAGCAGTTATTCGGCCGGCAACACCGGGGAGCTGTTTTTT; CDR3 protein: CASSYSAGNTGELFF; CDR3 length: 15; V gene: TRBV12-3/TRBV12-4; clone size: few; J gene: TRBJ2-2; D gene: NA
CDR3 DNA: TGCGCCAGCAGCCAAGCGTGGCGGCAAATCTATGGCTACACCTTC; CDR3 protein: CASSQAWRQIYGYTF; CDR3 length: 15; V gene: TRBV4-3; clone size: NA; J gene: TRBJ1-2; D gene: NA
CDR3 DNA: TGTGCCACCAGCAGAGGGGAACAGGGGGCTACAGATACGCAGTATTTT; CDR3 protein: CATSRGEQGATDTQYF; CDR3 length: 16; V gene: TRBV15; clone size: few; J gene: TRBJ2-3; D gene: TRBD1
CDR3 DNA: TGTGCCACCAGTGCAAAACAGGGGGCCGGGTCCTACAATGAGCAGTTCTTC; CDR3 protein: CATSAKQGAGSYNEQFF; CDR3 length: 17; V gene: TRBV24-1; clone size: NA; J gene: TRBJ2-1; D gene: TRBD1
CDR3 DNA: TGTGCCAGCACCAGCGGGACAGGCCACAATGAGCAGTACTTC; CDR3 protein: CASTSGTGHNEQYF; CDR3 length: 14; V gene: TRBV12-3/TRBV12-4; clone size: NA; J gene: TRBJ2-5; D gene: NA
CDR3 DNA: TGTGCCAGCAGCTCGGAGGGGTGGGCTTTCTTT; CDR3 protein: CASSSEGWAFF; CDR3 length: 11; V gene: TRBV7-9; clone size: few; J gene: TRBJ1-1; D gene: NA
CDR3 DNA: TGCGCCAGCAGCCAGGGGGACCAAGGATCACCCCTCCACTTT; CDR3 protein: CASSQGDQGSPLHF; CDR3 length: 14; V gene: TRBV4-3; clone size: few; J gene: TRBJ1-6; D gene: NA
CDR3 DNA: TGTGCCAGCAGTGACTCTGGGGGAGAGCCATACAATGAGCAGTACTTC; CDR3 protein: CASSDSGGEPYNEQYF; CDR3 length: 16; V gene: TRBV6-4; clone size: once; J gene: TRBJ2-7; D gene: NA